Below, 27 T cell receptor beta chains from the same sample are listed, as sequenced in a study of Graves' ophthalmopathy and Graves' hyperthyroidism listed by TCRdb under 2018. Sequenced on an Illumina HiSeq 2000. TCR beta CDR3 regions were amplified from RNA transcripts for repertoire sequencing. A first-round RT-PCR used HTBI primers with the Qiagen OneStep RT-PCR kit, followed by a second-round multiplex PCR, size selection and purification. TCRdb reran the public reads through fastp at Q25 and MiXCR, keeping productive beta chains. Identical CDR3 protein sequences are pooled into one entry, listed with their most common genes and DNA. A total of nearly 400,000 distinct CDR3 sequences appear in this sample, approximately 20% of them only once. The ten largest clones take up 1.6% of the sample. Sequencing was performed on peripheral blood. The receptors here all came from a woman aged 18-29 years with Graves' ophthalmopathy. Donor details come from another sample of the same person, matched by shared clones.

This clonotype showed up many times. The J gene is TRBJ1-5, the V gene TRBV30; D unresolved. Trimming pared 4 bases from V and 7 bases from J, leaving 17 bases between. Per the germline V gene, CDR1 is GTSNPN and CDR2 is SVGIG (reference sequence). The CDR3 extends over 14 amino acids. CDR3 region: CAWTPMGGRQPQHF. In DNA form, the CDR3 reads TGTGCCTGGACCCCTATGGGAGGGAGACAGCCCCAGCATTTT. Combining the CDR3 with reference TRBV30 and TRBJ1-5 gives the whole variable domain SQTIHQWPATLVQPVGSPLSLECTVEGTSNPNLYWYRQAAGRGLQLLFYSVGIGQISSEVPQNLSASRPQDRQFILSSKKLLLSDSGFYLCAWTPMGGRQPQHFGDGTRLSIL.

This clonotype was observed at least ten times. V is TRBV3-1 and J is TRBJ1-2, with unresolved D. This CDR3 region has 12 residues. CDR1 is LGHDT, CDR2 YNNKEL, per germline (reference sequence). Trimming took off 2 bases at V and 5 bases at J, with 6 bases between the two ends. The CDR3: CASSQPGYGYTF. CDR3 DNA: TGTGCCAGCAGCCAACCGGGATATGGCTACACCTTC.

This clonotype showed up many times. The CDR3 region has the DNA TGTGCCAGCAGTTACTCGGGGGTCCAAGAGACCCAGTACTTC. This encodes CASSYSGVQETQYF. The chain uses TRBV6-5 and TRBJ2-5; D is perhaps TRBD1 or TRBD2 (5 bases each). The CDR3 runs to 14 residues. The V end was cut by 0 bases, the J end by 1 base, with 6 bases between. CDR1 and CDR2 from the germline V gene are MNHEY and SVGAGI.

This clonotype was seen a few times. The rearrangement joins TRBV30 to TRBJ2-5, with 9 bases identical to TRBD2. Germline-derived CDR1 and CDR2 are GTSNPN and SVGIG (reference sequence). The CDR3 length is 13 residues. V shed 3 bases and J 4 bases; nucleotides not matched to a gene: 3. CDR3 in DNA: TGTGCCTGGAGGTTTAGCGGGAGAGAGACCCAGTACTTC. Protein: CAWRFSGRETQYF.

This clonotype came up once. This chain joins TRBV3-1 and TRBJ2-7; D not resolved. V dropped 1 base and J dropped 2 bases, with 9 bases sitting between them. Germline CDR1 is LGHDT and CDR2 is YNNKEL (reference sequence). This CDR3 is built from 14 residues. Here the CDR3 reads CASSQGLVTYEQYF. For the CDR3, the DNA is TGTGCCAGCAGCCAAGGTCTAGTTACCTACGAGCAGTACTTC.

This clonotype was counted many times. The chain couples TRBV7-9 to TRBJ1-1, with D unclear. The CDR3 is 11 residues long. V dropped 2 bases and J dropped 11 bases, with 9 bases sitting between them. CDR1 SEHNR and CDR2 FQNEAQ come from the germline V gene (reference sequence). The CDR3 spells CASSLSGQAFF. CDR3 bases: TGTGCCAGCAGCTTATCTGGGCAGGCTTTCTTT.

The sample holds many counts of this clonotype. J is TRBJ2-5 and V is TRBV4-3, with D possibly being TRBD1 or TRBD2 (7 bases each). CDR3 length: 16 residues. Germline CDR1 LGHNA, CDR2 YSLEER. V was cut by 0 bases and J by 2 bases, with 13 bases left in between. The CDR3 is CASSQDHQGGQETQYF. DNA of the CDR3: TGCGCCAGCAGCCAAGATCATCAGGGGGGGCAAGAGACCCAGTACTTC.

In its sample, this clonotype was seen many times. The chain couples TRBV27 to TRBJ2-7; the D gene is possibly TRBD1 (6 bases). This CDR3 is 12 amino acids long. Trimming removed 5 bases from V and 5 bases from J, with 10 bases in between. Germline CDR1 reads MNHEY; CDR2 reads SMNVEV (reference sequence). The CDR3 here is CASSNRVNEQYF. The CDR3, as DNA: TGTGCCAGCAGTAACAGGGTCAACGAGCAGTACTTC.

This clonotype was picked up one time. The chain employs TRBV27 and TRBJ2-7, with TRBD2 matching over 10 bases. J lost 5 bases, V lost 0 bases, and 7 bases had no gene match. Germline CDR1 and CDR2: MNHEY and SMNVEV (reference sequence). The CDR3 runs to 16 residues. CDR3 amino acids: CASSLSAGGLRHEQYF. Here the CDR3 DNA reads TGTGCCAGCAGTTTATCAGCGGGGGGGCTCCGCCACGAGCAGTACTTC.

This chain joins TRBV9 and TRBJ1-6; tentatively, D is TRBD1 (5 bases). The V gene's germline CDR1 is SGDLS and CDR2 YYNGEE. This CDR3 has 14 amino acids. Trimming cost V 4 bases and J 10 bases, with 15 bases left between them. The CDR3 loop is CASSPDGGRSPLHF. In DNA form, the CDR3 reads TGTGCCAGCAGCCCTGACGGGGGAAGGTCACCCCTCCACTTT.

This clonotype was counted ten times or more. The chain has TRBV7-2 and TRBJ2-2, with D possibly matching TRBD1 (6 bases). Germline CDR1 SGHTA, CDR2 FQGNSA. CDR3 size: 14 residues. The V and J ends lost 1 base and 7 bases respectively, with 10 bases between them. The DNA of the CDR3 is TGTGCCAGCAGCTTAGACAGGGTTGGCGGGGAGCTGTTTTTT. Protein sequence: CASSLDRVGGELFF.

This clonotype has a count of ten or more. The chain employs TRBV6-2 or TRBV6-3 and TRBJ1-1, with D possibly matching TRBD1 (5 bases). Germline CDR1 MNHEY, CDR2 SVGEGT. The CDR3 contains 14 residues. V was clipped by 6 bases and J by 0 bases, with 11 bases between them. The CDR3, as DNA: TGTGCCAGCAGAGGAACAGGACTGAACACTGAAGCTTTCTTT. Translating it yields CASRGTGLNTEAFF.

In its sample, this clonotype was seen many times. Here the CDR3 DNA reads TGTGCCAGCAGTTACAAGGGGGGCTTTCTGTATCCCCAGCATTTT. This sequence encodes CASSYKGGFLYPQHF. The J gene is TRBJ1-5, the V gene TRBV6-5; perhaps TRBD1 as D (6 bases). The germline V gene has CDR1 MNHEY and CDR2 SVGAGI. The CDR3 runs to 15 residues. The ends were cut back, 2 bases at V and 10 bases at J, with 18 bases in the middle.

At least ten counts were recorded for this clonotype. The CDR3 DNA follows: TGTGCCACCAGTCGGGGTAGCAATCAGCCCCAGCATTTT. Translating gives CATSRGSNQPQHF. The rearrangement joins TRBV24-1 to TRBJ1-5; D gene unclear. The germline CDR1 and CDR2 sequences are KGHDR and SFDVKD. Deletions cut 6 bases from V and 0 bases from J, with 5 bases between. CDR3 length: 13 amino acids.

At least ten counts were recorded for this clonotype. CDR3 DNA sequence: TGCAGTGCTACCCTTCTAGGGAACTACGAGCAGTACTTC. Translation gives CSATLLGNYEQYF. The chain couples TRBV20-1 to TRBJ2-7; D gene ambiguous. Trimming removed 4 bases from V and 3 bases from J, with 13 bases in between. The CDR3 covers 13 residues. CDR1 and CDR2 from the germline V gene are DFQATT and SNEGSKA (reference sequence).

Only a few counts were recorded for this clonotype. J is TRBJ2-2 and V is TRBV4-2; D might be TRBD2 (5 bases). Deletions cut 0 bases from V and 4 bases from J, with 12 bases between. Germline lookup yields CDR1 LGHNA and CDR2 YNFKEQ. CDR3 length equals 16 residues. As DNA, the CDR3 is TGTGCCAGCAGCCAAGATACCCCTCGGGGCACCGGGGAGCTGTTTTTT. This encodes CASSQDTPRGTGELFF.

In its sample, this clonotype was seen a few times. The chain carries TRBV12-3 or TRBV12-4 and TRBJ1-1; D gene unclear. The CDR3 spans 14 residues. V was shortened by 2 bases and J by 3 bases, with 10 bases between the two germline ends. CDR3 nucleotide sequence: TGTGCCAGCAGTTTATCGAGAGGAGACACTGAAGCTTTCTTT. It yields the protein CASSLSRGDTEAFF.

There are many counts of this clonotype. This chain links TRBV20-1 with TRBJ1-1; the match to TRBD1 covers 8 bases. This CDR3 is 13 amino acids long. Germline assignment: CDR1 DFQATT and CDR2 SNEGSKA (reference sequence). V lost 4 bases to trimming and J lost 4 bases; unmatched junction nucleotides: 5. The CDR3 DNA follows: TGCAGTGCTACTTACGACAGGGGCACTGAAGCTTTCTTT. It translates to CSATYDRGTEAFF.

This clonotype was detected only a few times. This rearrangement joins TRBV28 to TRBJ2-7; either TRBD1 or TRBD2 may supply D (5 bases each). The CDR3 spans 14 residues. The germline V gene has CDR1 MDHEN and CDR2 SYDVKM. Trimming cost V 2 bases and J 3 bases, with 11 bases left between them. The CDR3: CASSLGGRDYEQYF. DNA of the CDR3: TGTGCCAGCAGTTTAGGAGGCAGGGACTACGAGCAGTACTTC.

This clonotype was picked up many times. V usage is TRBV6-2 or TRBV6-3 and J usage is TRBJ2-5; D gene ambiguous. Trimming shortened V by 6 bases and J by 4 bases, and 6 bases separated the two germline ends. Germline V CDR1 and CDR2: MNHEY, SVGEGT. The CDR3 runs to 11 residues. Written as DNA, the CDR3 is TGTGCCAGCAGGCACGGAGAGACCCAGTACTTC. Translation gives CASRHGETQYF.

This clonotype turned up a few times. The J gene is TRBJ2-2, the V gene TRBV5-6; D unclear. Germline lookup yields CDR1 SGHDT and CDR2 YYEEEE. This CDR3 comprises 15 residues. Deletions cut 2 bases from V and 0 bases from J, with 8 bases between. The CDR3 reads CASSFFYANTGELFF. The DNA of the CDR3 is TGTGCCAGCAGCTTTTTTTACGCGAACACCGGGGAGCTGTTTTTT.

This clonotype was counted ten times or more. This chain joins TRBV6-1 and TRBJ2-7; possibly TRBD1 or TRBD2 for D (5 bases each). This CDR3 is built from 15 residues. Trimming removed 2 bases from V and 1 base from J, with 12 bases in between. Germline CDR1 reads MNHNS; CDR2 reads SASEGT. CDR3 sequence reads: CASSEKWGISYEQYF. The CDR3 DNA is TGTGCCAGCAGTGAAAAATGGGGGATATCCTACGAGCAGTACTTC.

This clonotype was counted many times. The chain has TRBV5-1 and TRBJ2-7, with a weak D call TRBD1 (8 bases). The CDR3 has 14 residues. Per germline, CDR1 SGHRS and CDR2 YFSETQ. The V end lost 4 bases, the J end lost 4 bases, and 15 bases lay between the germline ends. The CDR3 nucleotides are TGCGCCAGCAGCACCGACAGGGGAGGGTACGAGCAGTACTTC. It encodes CASSTDRGGYEQYF.

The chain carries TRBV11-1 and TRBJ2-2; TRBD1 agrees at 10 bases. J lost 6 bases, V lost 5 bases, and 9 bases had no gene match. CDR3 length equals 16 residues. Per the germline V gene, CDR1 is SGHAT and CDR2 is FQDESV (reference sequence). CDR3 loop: CASSARQGAKSGELFF. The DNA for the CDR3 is TGTGCCAGCAGCGCACGACAGGGGGCGAAGTCCGGGGAGCTGTTTTTT. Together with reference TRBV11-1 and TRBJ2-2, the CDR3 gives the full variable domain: EAEVAQSPRYKITEKSQAVAFWCDPISGHATLYWYRQILGQGPELLVQFQDESVVDDSQLPKDRFSAERLKGVDSTLKIQPAELGDSAMYLCASSARQGAKSGELFFGEGSRLTVL.

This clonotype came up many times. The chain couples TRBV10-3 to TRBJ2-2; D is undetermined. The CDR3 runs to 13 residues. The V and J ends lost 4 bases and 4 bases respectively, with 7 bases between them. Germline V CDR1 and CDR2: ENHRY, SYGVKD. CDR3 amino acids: CAISALSTGELFF. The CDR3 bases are TGTGCCATCAGTGCTCTGAGCACCGGGGAGCTGTTTTTT.

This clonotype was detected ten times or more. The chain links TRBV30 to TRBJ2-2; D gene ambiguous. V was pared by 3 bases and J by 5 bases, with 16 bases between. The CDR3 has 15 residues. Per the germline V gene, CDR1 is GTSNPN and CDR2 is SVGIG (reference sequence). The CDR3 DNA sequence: TGTGCCTGGAGCCAGGAGAGGCTCCGGACCGGGGAGCTGTTTTTT. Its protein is CAWSQERLRTGELFF.

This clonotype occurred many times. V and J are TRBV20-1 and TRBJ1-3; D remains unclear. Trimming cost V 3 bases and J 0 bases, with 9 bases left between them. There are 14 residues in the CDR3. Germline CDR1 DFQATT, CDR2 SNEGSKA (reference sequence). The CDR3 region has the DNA TGCAGTGCTAGGAACACACTCTCTGGAAACACCATATATTTT. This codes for CSARNTLSGNTIYF.